Following are 2 T cell receptor beta chains from one sample sequenced in a study of blood T cell repertoires in COVID-19. Assay used: immunoSEQ multiplex PCR; TCRdb lists only in-frame clones, some missing. The sample lists hundreds of thousands of clones; 80% to 90% were seen once. Sequences were obtained from PBMCs or T cells enriched from blood (not recorded which). These receptors all stem from a woman under 30 who had recovered from COVID-19.

In this sample, this clone turned up once. The chain is built from TRBV7-8 and TRBJ2-3, with 9 nucleotides matching TRBD2. The CDR3 is 16 residues long. CDR1 SGHVS and CDR2 FQNEAQ come from the germline V gene. With V trimmed by 3 bases and J by 5 bases, 9 bases remained unmatched. Here the CDR3 reads CASSFGIAGAVDTQYF. Here the CDR3 DNA reads TGTGCCAGCAGCTTCGGAATAGCGGGAGCAGTAGATACGCAGTATTTT.

The chain has TRBV7-9 and TRBJ2-1; weak D call: TRBD2 (7 bases). The CDR3 is 16 residues long. V gave up 5 bases and J gave up 8 bases, with 22 bases separating them. In germline, CDR1 is SEHNR, CDR2 FQNEAQ (reference sequence). This chain's CDR3 is CASSARVTIGGDEQFF. CDR3 nucleotide sequence: TGTGCCAGCAGCGCACGGGTGACCATAGGGGGGGATGAGCAGTTCTTC.